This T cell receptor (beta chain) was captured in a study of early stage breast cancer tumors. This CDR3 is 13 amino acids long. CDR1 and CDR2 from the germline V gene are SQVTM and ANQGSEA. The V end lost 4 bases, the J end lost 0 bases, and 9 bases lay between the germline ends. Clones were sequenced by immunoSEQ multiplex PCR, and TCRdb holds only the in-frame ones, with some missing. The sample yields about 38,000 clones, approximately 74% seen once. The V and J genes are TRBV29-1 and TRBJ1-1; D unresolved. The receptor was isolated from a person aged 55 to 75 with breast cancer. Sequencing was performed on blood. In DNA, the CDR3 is TGCAGCGTTGTGATGGGTTTGAACACTGAAGCTTTCTTT. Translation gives CSVVMGLNTEAFF.